The 27 T cell receptor beta chains in this list originate from one sample, sequenced in a study of T cell changes during pregnancy in multiple sclerosis. Produced via immunoSEQ multiplex PCR; TCRdb's table is partial and in-frame only. This sample has some 25,000 clones, with 88% found just once. The source was CD4+ T cells from peripheral blood mononuclear cells, collected in the first trimester of pregnancy. Source of these receptors: a female donor in good health, enrolled as a control in a pregnancy study.

In regard to this clone: Additional DNA sequences in this sample encode the identical CDR3. The chain couples TRBV28 to TRBJ1-5; 8 bases are a match to TRBD1. The CDR3 totals 15 residues. V lost 6 bases and J lost 7; bases outside the gene matches: 11. Germline loops: CDR1 MDHEN, CDR2 SYDVKM. The CDR3 sequence is CASSRRDRRRQPQHF. The CDR3 nucleotides read TGTGCCAGCAGCCGCCGGGACAGGAGACGCCAGCCCCAGCATTTT.

V is TRBV7-9 and J is TRBJ1-2, with 9 nucleotides matching TRBD1. Germline trimming cut 6 bases from V and 4 bases from J; bases unmatched to any gene: 9. CDR3 size: 15 residues. The germline gives CDR1 SEHNR, CDR2 FQNEAQ (reference sequence). The CDR3 DNA sequence: TGTGCCAGCAGGACGGGACAGGGATTAGGCTATGGCTACACCTTC. Amino acid sequence: CASRTGQGLGYGYTF.

The chain employs TRBV7-6 and TRBJ2-7; 9 nucleotides agree with TRBD1. J lost 4 bases, V lost 4 bases, and 8 bases had no gene match. Germline values: CDR1 SGHVS, CDR2 FNYEAQ. The CDR3 sequence is 15 residues long. The CDR3 nucleotides read TGTGCCAGCAGCTCGACCCGGGACAGGGAGTACGAGCAGTACTTC. This translates into CASSSTRDREYEQYF.

In the case of this clone: Relative to the germline gene, one junction end is altered; a read error may explain this. The chain combines TRBV6-5 with TRBJ2-7; a possible D gene is TRBD2 (5 bases). The CDR3 contains 13 residues. Germline V CDR1 and CDR2: MNHEY, SVGAGI. CDR3 bases: TGTGCCAGCACCCCACTAGGCTCCCACGAGCAGTACTTC. This translates into CASTPLGSHEQYF.

This clone was found once. This chain links TRBV5-8 with TRBJ2-4; TRBD1 agrees at 8 bases. Germline CDR1 and CDR2: SGHTS and YDEGEE. The ends lost 4 bases at V and 9 bases at J; junction bases unmatched: 9. The CDR3 covers 14 residues. In nucleotides, the CDR3 is TGTGCCAGCAGCCTTGGACAGGGATACGGCATTCAGTACTTC. Protein: CASSLGQGYGIQYF.

The rearrangement uses TRBV6-1 and TRBJ1-2, with 8 bases identical to TRBD1. Trimming at V came to 5 bases and at J to 3 bases, leaving 8 bases not matched to a gene. Looked up from germline, CDR1 is MNHNS and CDR2 is SASEGT. This CDR3 contains 15 residues. CDR3 bases: TGTGCCAGCAGTCTACAGGGGGAAGGAGACTATGGCTACACCTTC. Protein: CASSLQGEGDYGYTF.

A few counts support this clone. The rearrangement joins TRBV5-1 to TRBJ1-2, with TRBD1 identical over 7 bases. J was trimmed by 7 bases and V by 0 bases; bases with no gene match: 9. This CDR3 is built from 15 residues. Germline V gives CDR1 SGHRS, CDR2 YFSETQ. CDR3 in DNA: TGCGCCAGCAGCTTGGCGGATGCAGGGGGATCTGGCTACACCTTC. This translates into CASSLADAGGSGYTF.

The chain recombines TRBV6-5 with TRBJ2-7; D unclear. Trimming shortened V by 9 bases and J by 2 bases, and 14 bases separated the two germline ends. The CDR3 is 13 residues long. The germline V gene has CDR1 MNHEY and CDR2 SVGAGI. The CDR3 reads CASSVPGTYEQYF. Written as DNA, the CDR3 is TGTGCCAGTAGTGTGCCAGGTACCTACGAGCAGTACTTC.

This chain connects TRBV28 to TRBJ1-2; 7 bases fit TRBD1. CDR3 length equals 13 residues. Trimming cost V 6 bases and J 2 bases; bases outside gene matches: 3. Per the germline V gene, CDR1 is MDHEN and CDR2 is SYDVKM. The CDR3 here is CASRTGTNYGYTF. CDR3 bases: TGTGCCAGCAGGACAGGGACCAACTATGGCTACACCTTC.

The chain uses TRBV4-2 and TRBJ2-7; D unclear. This CDR3 region has 14 residues. Looked up from germline, CDR1 is LGHNA and CDR2 is YNFKEQ. V shed 1 base and J shed 4 bases, with 11 bases lying between them. The CDR3 region is CASSQGPRQYEQYF. The CDR3, as DNA: TGTGCCAGCAGCCAAGGCCCCCGTCAGTACGAGCAGTACTTC.

The chain employs TRBV11-2 and TRBJ2-7; 12 nucleotides match TRBD2. V lost 4 bases to trimming and J lost 5 bases; unmatched junction nucleotides: 3. This CDR3 is 14 amino acids long. Germline loops: CDR1 SGHAT, CDR2 FQNNGV. DNA of the CDR3: TGTGCCAGCAGCTATCTAGCGGGAGGGAACGAGCAGTACTTC. This gives the protein CASSYLAGGNEQYF. Drawing the rest from reference TRBV11-2 and TRBJ2-7, the complete variable domain is EAGVAQSPRYKIIEKRQSVAFWCNPISGHATLYWYQQILGQGPKLLIQFQNNGVVDDSQLPKDRFSAERLKGVDSTLKIQPAKLEDSAVYLCASSYLAGGNEQYFGPGTRLTVT.

The J gene is TRBJ1-2, the V gene TRBV30, with unresolved D. Looked up from germline, CDR1 is GTSNPN and CDR2 is SVGIG (reference sequence). This CDR3 region has 16 residues. Trimming removed 6 bases at V and 4 bases at J, with 24 bases between. CDR3 coding DNA: TGTGCCTGCGCGGACTGGTCGTCTAGACGGTTCTATGGCTACACCTTC. As protein: CACADWSSRRFYGYTF.

The chain links TRBV5-4 to TRBJ2-5, with 10 nucleotides matching TRBD2. V shed 1 base, J shed 1 base, and the junction held 1 base outside the gene matches. Germline loops: CDR1 SGHNT, CDR2 YYREEE (reference sequence). CDR3 length equals 15 residues. The CDR3 region has the DNA TGTGCCAGCAGCTTGTCTAGCGGGAGCCAAGAGACCCAGTACTTC. Its translation is CASSLSSGSQETQYF. The complete variable domain, with remaining parts taken from reference TRBV5-4 and TRBJ2-5, reads ETGVTQSPTHLIKTRGQQVTLRCSSQSGHNTVSWYQQALGQGPQFIFQYYREEENGRGNFPPRFSGLQFPNYSSELNVNALELDDSALYLCASSLSSGSQETQYFGPGTRLLVL.

The chain has TRBV19 and TRBJ2-3; 8 nucleotides align to TRBD2. This CDR3 region has 14 residues. Per the germline V gene, CDR1 is LNHDA and CDR2 is SQIVND (reference sequence). After removal of 4 bases from V and 5 bases from J, the junction contained 5 bases not matched to a gene. The CDR3 bases are TGTGCCAGTAGTAACGGGGGGGCCGAAGATACGCAGTATTTT. Translating gives CASSNGGAEDTQYF.

The rearrangement links TRBV28 to TRBJ1-1, with 7 bases fitting TRBD1. The germline gives CDR1 MDHEN, CDR2 SYDVKM. The CDR3 extends over 14 amino acids. The V and J ends lost 2 bases and 6 bases, in that order; junction bases with no gene match: 6. CDR3 sequence reads: CASSLDRDMAEAFF. In nucleotides, the CDR3 is TGTGCCAGCAGTTTAGACAGGGATATGGCTGAAGCTTTCTTT.

The chain couples TRBV6-4 to TRBJ2-2; TRBD1 might be the D (6 bases). CDR1 and CDR2 from the germline V gene are MRHNA and SNTAGT. Trimming left V 3 bases short and J 5 bases short, with 13 bases between. The CDR3 totals 15 residues. The CDR3 sequence: CASSEGTSETGELFF. The CDR3 DNA sequence: TGTGCCAGCAGTGAAGGGACAAGTGAGACCGGGGAGCTGTTTTTT.

V usage is TRBV5-6 and J usage is TRBJ1-3, with 11 bases identical to TRBD1. Trimming removed 1 base from V and 7 bases from J; junction bases left unmatched: 10. From germline, CDR1 is SGHDT and CDR2 YYEEEE. There are 17 residues in the CDR3. CDR3 residues: CASSLFISDRGLNTIYF. The CDR3 nucleotides read TGTGCCAGCAGCTTGTTTATCTCGGACAGGGGGCTGAACACCATATATTTT. The variable domain in full, with the rest retrieved from reference TRBV5-6 and TRBJ1-3, is DAGVTQSPTHLIKTRGQQVTLRCSPKSGHDTVSWYQQALGQGPQFIFQYYEEEERQRGNFPDRFSGHQFPNYSSELNVNALLLGDSALYLCASSLFISDRGLNTIYFGEGSWLTVV.

The chain employs TRBV9 and TRBJ2-7, with 7 bases identical to TRBD2. Trimming at V came to 0 bases and at J to 0 bases, leaving 3 bases not matched to a gene. This CDR3 contains 15 residues. Germline CDR1 reads SGDLS; CDR2 reads YYNGEE. This chain's CDR3 is CASSVGAGASYEQYF. The CDR3 DNA sequence: TGTGCCAGCAGCGTAGGGGCGGGAGCCTCCTACGAGCAGTACTTC. The full variable domain, in which reference TRBV9 and TRBJ2-7 provide the parts outside the CDR3, is DSGVTQTPKHLITATGQRVTLRCSPRSGDLSVYWYQQSLDQGLQFLIQYYNGEERAKGNILERFSAQQFPDLHSELNLSSLELGDSALYFCASSVGAGASYEQYFGPGTRLTVT.

The rearrangement links TRBV5-6 to TRBJ1-1; D is unresolved. Germline V gene lookup returns CDR1 SGHDT and CDR2 YYEEEE. V was pared by 5 bases and J by 0 bases, with 5 bases between. The CDR3 contains 12 residues. The CDR3 reads CASSLMNTEAFF. CDR3 DNA sequence: TGTGCCAGCAGTCTAATGAACACTGAAGCTTTCTTT.

This CDR3 is CASSQGWTSGRTDTQYF. In DNA, the CDR3 is TGCGCCAGCAGCCAAGGGTGGACTAGCGGGAGAACAGATACGCAGTATTTT. The chain joins TRBV4-1 to TRBJ2-3; 13 positions match TRBD2. Germline assignment: CDR1 MGHRA and CDR2 YSYEKL. This CDR3 has 17 amino acids. J lost 3 bases, V lost 1 base, and 4 bases had no gene match.

The rearrangement joins TRBV19 to TRBJ2-7, with a possible D match to TRBD1 (5 bases). Trimming stripped 8 bases from V and 7 bases from J, with 24 bases between. CDR3 length: 15 residues. Germline values: CDR1 LNHDA, CDR2 SQIVND (reference sequence). The CDR3 protein is CASGAGHRPPWEQYF. The CDR3 DNA reads TGTGCCAGTGGAGCAGGGCATAGGCCCCCTTGGGAGCAGTACTTC.

This clone was seen only once. V and J are TRBV10-3 and TRBJ2-1, with 14 bases lining up with TRBD2. This CDR3 is 15 amino acids long. V was pared by 0 bases and J by 13 bases, with 5 bases of the junction left unmatched. CDR1 ENHRY and CDR2 SYGVKD come from the germline V gene. CDR3 protein: CAISESPGLAGEQFF. DNA for the CDR3: TGTGCCATCAGTGAGTCCCCGGGACTAGCGGGGGAACAGTTCTTC.

The chain employs TRBV10-3 and TRBJ2-1; 7 nucleotides agree with TRBD2. CDR3 length: 14 amino acids. V lost 9 bases to trimming and J lost 2 bases; unmatched junction nucleotides: 7. CDR1 is ENHRY, CDR2 SYGVKD, per germline. The CDR3 nucleotides read TGTGCCATAGAGCCAGCGGGAACCTACAATGAGCAGTTCTTC. This encodes CAIEPAGTYNEQFF.

This clone was picked up one time. This chain connects TRBV6-1 to TRBJ2-6; no reliable D call. Germline V gives CDR1 MNHNS, CDR2 SASEGT. Trimming removed 7 bases from V and 0 bases from J, with 7 bases in between. There are 14 residues in the CDR3. This CDR3 reads CASNALSGANVLTF. DNA of the CDR3: TGTGCCAGCAATGCGCTCTCTGGGGCCAACGTCCTGACTTTC.

The chain recombines TRBV10-1 with TRBJ2-5; unclear D gene. The V end lost 7 bases, the J end lost 2 bases, and 14 bases lay between the germline ends. Looked up from germline, CDR1 is WNHNN and CDR2 is SYGVQD (reference sequence). CDR3 length: 14 amino acids. The chain's CDR3 is CASTLTSLQETQYF. CDR3 nucleotides: TGCGCCAGCACCTTGACAAGCCTACAAGAGACCCAGTACTTC.

CDR3 in amino acids: CASSFKGDTEAFF. The CDR3 nucleotides read TGTGCCAGCAGCTTTAAGGGGGACACTGAAGCTTTCTTT. This rearrangement joins TRBV11-1 to TRBJ1-1; perhaps TRBD1 as D (6 bases). Trimming shortened V by 3 bases and J by 3 bases, and 8 bases separated the two germline ends. This CDR3 region has 13 residues. Looked up from germline, CDR1 is SGHAT and CDR2 is FQDESV (reference sequence).

This clone was picked up one time. The chain links TRBV10-3 to TRBJ2-1; D gene uncertain. Trimming cost V 0 bases and J 7 bases, with 16 bases left between them. The CDR3 sequence is 16 residues long. Per the germline V gene, CDR1 is ENHRY and CDR2 is SYGVKD. This chain's CDR3 is CAISESRASVKNEQFF. CDR3 bases: TGTGCCATCAGTGAGTCTCGAGCGTCAGTTAAGAATGAGCAGTTCTTC.